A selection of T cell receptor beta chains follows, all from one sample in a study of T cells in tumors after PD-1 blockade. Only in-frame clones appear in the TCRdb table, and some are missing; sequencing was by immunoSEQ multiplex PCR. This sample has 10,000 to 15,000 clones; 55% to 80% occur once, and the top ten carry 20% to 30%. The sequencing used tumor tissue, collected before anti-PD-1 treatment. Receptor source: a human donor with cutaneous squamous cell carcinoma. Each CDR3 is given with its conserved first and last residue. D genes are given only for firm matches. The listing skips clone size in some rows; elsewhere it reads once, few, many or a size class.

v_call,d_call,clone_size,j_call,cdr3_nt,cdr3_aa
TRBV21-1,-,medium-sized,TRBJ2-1,TGTGCCAGCAGCAGCCGGGACAGGGGAAACAATGAGCAGTTCTTC,CASSSRDRGNNEQFF
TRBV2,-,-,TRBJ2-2,TGTGCCAGCAGTGAATATGGGGTACGGGGGACCGGGGAGCTGTTTTTT,CASSEYGVRGTGELFF
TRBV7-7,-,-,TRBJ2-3,TGTGCTAGCAGCGCCGGACCCCGGGGCGCAGATACGCAGTATTTT,CASSAGPRGADTQYF
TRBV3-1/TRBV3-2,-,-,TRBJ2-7,TGTGCCAGCAGCCAAGCGACGTTAGGCTACGAGCAGTACTTC,CASSQATLGYEQYF
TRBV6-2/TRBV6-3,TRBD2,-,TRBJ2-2,TGTGCCAGCAGCCGACTAGCGGGAGGGTCTCGGCCCACCGGGGAGCTGTTTTTT,CASSRLAGGSRPTGELFF
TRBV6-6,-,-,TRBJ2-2,TGTGCCAGCAGTTACTCGAGCACCGGGGAGCTGTTTTTT,CASSYSSTGELFF
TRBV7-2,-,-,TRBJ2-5,TGTGCCAGCAGCTTAGGTTCAGGGTCGGAAGAGACCCAGTACTTC,CASSLGSGSEETQYF
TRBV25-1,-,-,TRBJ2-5,TGTGCCAGCAGTAGCGGCACGGGCGTGAAGACCCAGTACTTC,CASSSGTGVKTQYF
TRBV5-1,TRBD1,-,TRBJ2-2,TGCGCCAGCAATAGGGACAGGGGGAACACCGGGGAGCTGTTTTTT,CASNRDRGNTGELFF
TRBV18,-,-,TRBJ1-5,TGTGCCAGCTCACCCTTAGCGGCTAGCAATCAGCCCCAGCATTTT,CASSPLAASNQPQHF
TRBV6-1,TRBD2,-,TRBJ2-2,TGTTCCAGCTGTGAAGCGCGGGGCGGGGGGGCGAACACCGGGGAGCTGTTTTTT,CSSCEARGGGANTGELFF
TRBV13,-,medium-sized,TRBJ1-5,TGTGCCAGCAGCTTAGCAGGGGAGCTTCAGCCCCAGCATTTT,CASSLAGELQPQHF
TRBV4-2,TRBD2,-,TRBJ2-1,TGTGCCAGCAGCGGGACTAGCGGTGAGCAGTTCTTC,CASSGTSGEQFF
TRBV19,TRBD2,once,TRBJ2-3,TGTGCCAGTAGTATAAGACTAGCGAACCCTAGCACAGATACGCAGTATTTT,CASSIRLANPSTDTQYF
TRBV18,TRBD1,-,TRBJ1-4,TGTGCCAGCTCAAACCGACAGGGGACCGCAACTAATGAAAAACTGTTTTTT,CASSNRQGTATNEKLFF
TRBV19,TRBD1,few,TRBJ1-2,TGTGCCAGCGTGGGACAGGGCGACTATGGCTACACCTTC,CASVGQGDYGYTF
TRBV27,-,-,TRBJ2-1,TGTGCCAGCAGTTTACAGCTAGCGAGCTCCTACAATGAGCAGTTCTTC,CASSLQLASSYNEQFF
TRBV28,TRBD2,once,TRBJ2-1,TGTGCCAGCATTCTAGCGGGAGTCAATGAGCAGTTCTTC,CASILAGVNEQFF
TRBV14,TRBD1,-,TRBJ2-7,TGTGCCAGCAGCCGGGGCTTGGCAGGGGGTATCTACGAGCAGTACTTC,CASSRGLAGGIYEQYF
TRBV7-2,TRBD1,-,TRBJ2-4,TGTGCCAGCAGCCCCTTGGGACAGGGGGCCTCATTAGCCAAAAACATTCAGTACTTC,CASSPLGQGASLAKNIQYF
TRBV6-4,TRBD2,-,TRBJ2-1,TGTGCCAGCAGAGACCCTAGCGGGGCTTCAAATGAGCAGTTCTTC,CASRDPSGASNEQFF
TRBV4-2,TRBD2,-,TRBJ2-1,TGTGCCACCAGCCAAGTACGGGGGGGGGAACAGTTCTTC,CATSQVRGGEQFF
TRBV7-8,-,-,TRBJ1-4,TGTGCCAGCAGCGCGCTTCGTCAGGCCAAGTATGAAAAACTGTTTTTT,CASSALRQAKYEKLFF
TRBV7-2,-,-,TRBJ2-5,TGTGCCAGCAGCGGGGGGGTGGGGGGCGCCGGAGAGACCCAGTACTTC,CASSGGVGGAGETQYF
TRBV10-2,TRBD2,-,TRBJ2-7,TGCGCCAGCAGTCCTCCTAGCGGGAACTCCTACGAGCAGTACTTC,CASSPPSGNSYEQYF
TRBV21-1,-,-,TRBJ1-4,TGTGCCAGCCAGCAGATAACTAATGAAAAACTGTTTTTT,CASQQITNEKLFF
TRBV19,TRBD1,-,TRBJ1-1,TGTGCCAGTCAAAGACAGGGGGTTAGATCTGAAGCTTTCTTT,CASQRQGVRSEAFF
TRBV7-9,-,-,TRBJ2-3,TGTGCCAGCAGCTTATCTATGAGTACAGATACGCAGTATTTT,CASSLSMSTDTQYF
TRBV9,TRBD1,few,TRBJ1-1,TGTGCCAGCAGCGGGATACAGGGGGCGTCCACTGAAGCTTTCTTT,CASSGIQGASTEAFF
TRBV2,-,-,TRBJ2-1,TGTGCCAGCAAGGTCTACAATGAGCAGTTCTTC,CASKVYNEQFF
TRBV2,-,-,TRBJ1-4,TGTGCCAGCAGTGATGGTGGAGGGGGAGGGGAAAAACTGTTTTTT,CASSDGGGGGEKLFF
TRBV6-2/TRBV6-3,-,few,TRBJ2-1,TGTGCCAGCAGTTACTTAGGGCGACGTGAGCAGTTCTTC,CASSYLGRREQFF
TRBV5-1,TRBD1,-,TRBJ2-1,TGCGCCAGCAGCCCCCCGGGGACAGGGGCATACAATGAGCAGTTCTTC,CASSPPGTGAYNEQFF
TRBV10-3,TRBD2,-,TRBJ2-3,TGTGCCATCAGGGGAAGCGGGAAGGTAGATACGCAGTATTTT,CAIRGSGKVDTQYF
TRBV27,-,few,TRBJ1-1,TGTGCCAGCAGTTTGCAGGGTCCCACTGAAGCTTTCTTT,CASSLQGPTEAFF
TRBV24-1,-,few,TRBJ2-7,TGTGCCACCAGTGATTTGGGGTACGAGCAGTACTTC,CATSDLGYEQYF
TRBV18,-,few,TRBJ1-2,TGTGCCAGCTCACCAACAGGGAGCGGGGACCCTAACTATGGCTACACCTTC,CASSPTGSGDPNYGYTF
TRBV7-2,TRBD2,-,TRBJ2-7,TGTGCCAGCAGCCCCTGGACTAGCGGGAAATACGAGCAGTACTTC,CASSPWTSGKYEQYF
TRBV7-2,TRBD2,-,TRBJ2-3,TGTGCCAGCAGCTTAGGCCACCTACTAGCGACTAGCACAGATACGCAGTATTTT,CASSLGHLLATSTDTQYF
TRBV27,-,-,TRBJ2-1,TGTGCCAGCAGCCTGGGGGGCAGGGGCTCCTACAATGAGCAGTTCTTC,CASSLGGRGSYNEQFF
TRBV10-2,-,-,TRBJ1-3,TGCGCCAGCAGTCCGGGACAACGAGGAAACACCATATATTTT,CASSPGQRGNTIYF
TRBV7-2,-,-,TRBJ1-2,TGTGCCAGCAGCCCCCATCGGGGGCCTAACTATGGCTACACCTTC,CASSPHRGPNYGYTF
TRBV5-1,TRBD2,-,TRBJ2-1,TGCGCCAGCAGCGAAGTCACTAGCGACGCCTACAATGAGCAGTTCTTC,CASSEVTSDAYNEQFF
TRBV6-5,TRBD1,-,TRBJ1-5,TGTGCCAGCAGTTTGACAGGGGACAATCAGCCCCAGCATTTT,CASSLTGDNQPQHF
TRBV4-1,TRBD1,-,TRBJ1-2,TGCGCCAGCAGCCAAGTGTCAGGGGGCATTCCGCGTGGCTACACCTTC,CASSQVSGGIPRGYTF
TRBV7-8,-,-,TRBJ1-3,TGTGCCAGCAGCCTACAGCTGGGCTCTGGAAACACCATATATTTT,CASSLQLGSGNTIYF